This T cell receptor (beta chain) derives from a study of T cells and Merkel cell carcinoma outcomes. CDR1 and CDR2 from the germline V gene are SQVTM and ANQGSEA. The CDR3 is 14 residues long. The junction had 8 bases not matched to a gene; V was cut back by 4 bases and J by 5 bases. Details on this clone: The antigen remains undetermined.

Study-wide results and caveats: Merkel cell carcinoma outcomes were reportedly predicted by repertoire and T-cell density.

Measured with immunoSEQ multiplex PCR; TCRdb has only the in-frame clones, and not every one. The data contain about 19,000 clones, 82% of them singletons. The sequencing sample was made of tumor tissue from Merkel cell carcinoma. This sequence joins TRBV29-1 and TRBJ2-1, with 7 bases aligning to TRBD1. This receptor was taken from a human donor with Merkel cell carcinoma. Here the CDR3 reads CSVVYDRVDNEQFF. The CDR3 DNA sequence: TGCAGCGTTGTCTACGACAGGGTGGACAATGAGCAGTTCTTC.